The present entry profiles one T cell receptor beta chain with its context. Its antigen is currently unknown. CDR1 is GTSNPN and CDR2 is SVGIG in the germline V gene (reference sequence). The CDR3 has 17 residues. V was pared by 7 bases and J by 1 base, with 7 bases of the junction left unmatched. This entry belongs to a study of shared clonotypes between healthy human individuals. Study overall: Used for every donor were three CD4 naive, three CD4 memory, two CD8 naive and one CD8 memory plate. Study outcomes and limitations: The genetic and exposure-history diversity represented was limited by few donors.

Assay runs were performed at deep level. Profiled with immunoSEQ multiplex PCR; TCRdb holds only in-frame clones, not every one. The repertoire has around 980,000 clones, about 80% of them found once; the top ten carry roughly 0.61%. This clonotype was sampled from a young man in good health. Some clones in this sample may be carry-over from other donors' samples. Sequencing input: memory CD4+ T cells from PBMCs. The sample's subset: CD45RA-negative fraction. V and J are TRBV30 and TRBJ2-2; 15 bases fit TRBD2. The CDR3 is CASQGLAGGKNTGELFF. In DNA form, the CDR3 reads TGTGCCTCTCAGGGACTAGCGGGAGGAAAGAACACCGGGGAGCTGTTTTTT. Full variable domain (rest looked up from reference TRBV30 and TRBJ2-2): SQTIHQWPATLVQPVGSPLSLECTVEGTSNPNLYWYRQAAGRGLQLLFYSVGIGQISSEVPQNLSASRPQDRQFILSSKKLLLSDSGFYLCASQGLAGGKNTGELFFGEGSRLTVL.